This T cell receptor (beta chain) was captured by sequencing in a study of blood T cell repertoires in COVID-19. The overall study: COVID-19 samples collected from the United States, Italy and Spain covered acute and convalescent phases. From T cells, B-cell-depleted T cells, or PBMCs came the material, which was cDNA or gDNA.

As originally analysed: Nucleated cell counts were estimated from reference gene primer amplification. TCRdb's table, derived via immunoSEQ multiplex PCR, lists solely in-frame clones and lacks some. D and trimming come from the DNA, and the V and J calls and clone size come from that table. The data contain around 50,000 clones, under 95% of them singletons. The sequencing input was peripheral blood. The clonotype comes from a man between 65 and 80 years old with active COVID-19.

In DNA, the CDR3 is TGCGCCAGCAGCAGAAGGACAGGGGGAAATGAAAAACTGTTTTTT. This translates into CASSRRTGGNEKLFF. The chain carries TRBV4-3 and TRBJ1-4, with 10 nucleotides matching TRBD1. CDR3 length: 15 amino acids. V trimming: 5 bases; J trimming: 5 bases; junction bases outside the gene matches: 5. Germline V gene lookup returns CDR1 LGHNA and CDR2 YSLEER.